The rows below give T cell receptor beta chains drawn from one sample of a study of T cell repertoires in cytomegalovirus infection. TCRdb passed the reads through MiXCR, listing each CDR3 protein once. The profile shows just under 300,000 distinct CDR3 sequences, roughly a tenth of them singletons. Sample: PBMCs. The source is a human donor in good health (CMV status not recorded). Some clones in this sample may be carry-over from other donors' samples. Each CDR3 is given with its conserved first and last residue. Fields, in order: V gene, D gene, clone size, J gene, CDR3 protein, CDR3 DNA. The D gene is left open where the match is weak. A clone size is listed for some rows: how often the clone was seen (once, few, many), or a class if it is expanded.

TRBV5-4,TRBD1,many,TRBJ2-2,CASSPARGSTGELFF,TGTGCCAGCAGCCCGGCCAGGGGGAGCACCGGGGAGCTGTTTTTT
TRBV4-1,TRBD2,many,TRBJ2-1,CASSQGRLSGGNYNEQFF,TGCGCCAGCAGCCAAGGGAGACTTAGCGGGGGGAACTACAATGAGCAGTTCTTC
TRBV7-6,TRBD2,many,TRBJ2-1,CASSLDLAGGSYNEQFF,TGTGCCAGCAGCTTAGACCTTGCGGGGGGCTCCTACAATGAGCAGTTCTTC
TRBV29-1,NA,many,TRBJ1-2,CSVDRNYGYTF,TGCAGCGTAGACAGGAACTATGGCTACACCTTC
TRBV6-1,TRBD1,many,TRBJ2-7,CASSPSGGLNEQYF,TGTGCCAGCAGTCCATCAGGGGGCCTAAACGAGCAGTACTTC
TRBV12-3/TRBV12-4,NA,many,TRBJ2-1,CASSYGSSYNEQFF,TGTGCCAGCAGTTACGGGAGCTCCTACAATGAGCAGTTCTTC
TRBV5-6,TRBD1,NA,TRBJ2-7,CASSNLSTGAYEQYF,TGTGCCAGCAGCAACCTCTCGACAGGGGCCTACGAGCAGTACTTC
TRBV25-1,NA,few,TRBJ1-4,CASSESGEKLFF,TGTGCCAGCAGTGAATCGGGAGAAAAACTGTTTTTT
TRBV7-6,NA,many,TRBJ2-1,CASSLARNEQFF,TGTGCCAGCAGCTTAGCGCGAAATGAGCAGTTCTTC
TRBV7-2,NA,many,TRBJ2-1,CASSPKRGGGFF,TGTGCCAGCAGTCCAAAAAGGGGGGGGGGGTTCTTC
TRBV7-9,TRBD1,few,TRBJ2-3,CASSRDRGPDTQYF,TGTGCCAGCAGCCGGGACAGGGGGCCAGATACGCAGTATTTT
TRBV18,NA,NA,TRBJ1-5,CASSPAGLGGNQPQHF,TGTGCCAGCTCACCAGCCGGCCTAGGGGGCAATCAGCCCCAGCATTTT
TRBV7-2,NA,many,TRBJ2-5,CASSPAAWETQYF,TGTGCCAGCAGCCCGGCCGCTTGGGAGACCCAGTACTTC
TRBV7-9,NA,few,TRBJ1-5,CASSPVGGYSNQPQHF,TGTGCCAGCAGCCCCGTGGGGGGTTATAGCAATCAGCCCCAGCATTTT
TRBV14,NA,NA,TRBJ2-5,CASSQDRHSSLETQYF,TGTGCCAGCAGCCAAGACCGACACTCGTCTCTGGAGACCCAGTACTTC
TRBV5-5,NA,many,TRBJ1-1,CASSPETERPIKAFF,TGTGCCAGCAGCCCCGAGACAGAACGGCCTATTAAAGCTTTCTTT
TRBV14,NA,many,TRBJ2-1,CASSRLPIREQFF,TGTGCCAGCAGCCGATTGCCGATCAGGGAGCAGTTCTTC
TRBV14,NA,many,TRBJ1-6,CASSHPSPYSPLHF,TGTGCCAGCAGCCATCCCAGCCCGTATTCACCCCTCCACTTT
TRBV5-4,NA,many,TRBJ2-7,CASSLDSGSSYEQYF,TGTGCCAGCAGCTTGGATTCGGGGAGCTCCTACGAGCAGTACTTC
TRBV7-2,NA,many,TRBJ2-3,CASSRVGGAEDTQYF,TGTGCCAGCAGCCGGGTTGGTGGGGCCGAAGATACGCAGTATTTT
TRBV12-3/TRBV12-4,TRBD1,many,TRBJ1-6,CASSPGQTHNSPLHF,TGTGCCAGCAGCCCGGGACAGACCCATAATTCACCCCTCCACTTT
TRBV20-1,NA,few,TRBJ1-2,CSARAPGRVWRYTF,TGCAGTGCTAGAGCCCCCGGCAGGGTTTGGCGCTACACCTTC
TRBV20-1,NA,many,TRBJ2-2,CSASEQDTGELFF,TGCAGTGCTAGTGAGCAGGACACCGGGGAGCTGTTTTTT
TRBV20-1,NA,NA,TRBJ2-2,CSATRAGRATGELFF,TGCAGTGCTACCCGCGCCGGGAGAGCGACCGGGGAGCTGTTTTTT
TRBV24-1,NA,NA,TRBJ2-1,CATSPPWSSYNEQFF,TGTGCCACCAGTCCACCCTGGAGCTCCTACAATGAGCAGTTCTTC
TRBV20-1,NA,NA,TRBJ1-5,CSARMDFGPQHF,TGCAGTGCTAGAATGGATTTTGGGCCCCAGCATTTT
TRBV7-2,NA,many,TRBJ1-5,CASSRGSPQPQHF,TGTGCCAGCAGCCGCGGGAGCCCGCAGCCCCAGCATTTT
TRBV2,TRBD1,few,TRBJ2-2,CASSVRHRGGSGELFF,TGTGCCAGCAGTGTACGCCACAGGGGTGGTTCCGGGGAGCTGTTTTTT